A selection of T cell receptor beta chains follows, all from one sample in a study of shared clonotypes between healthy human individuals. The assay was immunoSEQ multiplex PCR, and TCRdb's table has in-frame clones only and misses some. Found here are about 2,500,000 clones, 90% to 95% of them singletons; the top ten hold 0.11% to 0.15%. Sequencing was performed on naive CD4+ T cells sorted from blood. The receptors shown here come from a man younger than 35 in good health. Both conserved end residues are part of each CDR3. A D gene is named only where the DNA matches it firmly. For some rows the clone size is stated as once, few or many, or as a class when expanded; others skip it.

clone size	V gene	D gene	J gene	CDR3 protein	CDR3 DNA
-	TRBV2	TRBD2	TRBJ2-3	CASKILAGKTDTQYF	TGTGCCAGCAAAATACTAGCGGGGAAGACAGATACGCAGTATTTT
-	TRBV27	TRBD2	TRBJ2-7	CASIPRLAGVYEQYF	TGTGCCAGCATACCCCGGCTAGCGGGTGTCTACGAGCAGTACTTC
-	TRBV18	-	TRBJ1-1	CASSPSRTEAFF	TGTGCCAGCTCACCATCACGGACTGAAGCTTTCTTT
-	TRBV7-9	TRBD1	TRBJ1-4	CASSLGGGLGEKLFF	TGTGCCAGCAGCTTAGGAGGGGGCCTCGGCGAAAAACTGTTTTTT
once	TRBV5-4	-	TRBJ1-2	CASSRLTGLDGYTF	TGTGCCAGCAGCCGCCTCACAGGGCTGGATGGCTACACCTTC
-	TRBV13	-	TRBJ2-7	CASSILRYEQYF	TGTGCCAGCAGCATTCTTAGGTACGAGCAGTACTTC
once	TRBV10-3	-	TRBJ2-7	CAISEGYEQYF	TGTGCCATCAGTGAAGGATACGAGCAGTACTTC
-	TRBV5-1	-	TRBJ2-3	CASSRRGERTDTQYF	TGCGCCAGCAGCCGCAGGGGGGAAAGGACAGATACGCAGTATTTT
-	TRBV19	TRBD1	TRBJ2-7	CASSTIRDRETYEQYF	TGTGCCAGTAGTACCATCCGGGACAGGGAGACCTACGAGCAGTACTTC
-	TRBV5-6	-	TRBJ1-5	CASRSWGSLGQPQHF	TGTGCCAGCAGGTCGTGGGGGTCTCTGGGTCAGCCCCAGCATTTT
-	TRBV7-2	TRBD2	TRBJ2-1	CASSLGLAGLPGNEQFF	TGTGCCAGCAGCTTAGGACTAGCGGGCCTCCCGGGGAATGAGCAGTTCTTC
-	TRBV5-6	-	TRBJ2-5	CASSFNGKAQETQYF	TGTGCCAGCAGCTTCAATGGCAAGGCCCAAGAGACCCAGTACTTC
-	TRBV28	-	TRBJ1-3	CASSRGGSGNTIYF	TGTGCCAGCAGCCGCGGGGGGTCTGGAAACACCATATATTTT
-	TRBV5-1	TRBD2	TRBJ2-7	CASSLSGGVGEQYF	TGCGCCAGCAGCCTCTCGGGGGGAGTTGGCGAGCAGTACTTC
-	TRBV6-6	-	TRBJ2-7	CASEGTTSSYEQYF	TGTGCCAGCGAGGGGACGACGAGCTCCTACGAGCAGTACTTC
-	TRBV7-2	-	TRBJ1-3	CASSLDAPGMDF	TGTGCCAGCAGCCTAGACGCCCCGGGGATGGATTTT
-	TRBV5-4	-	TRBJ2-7	CASSSYRVLEQYF	TGTGCCAGCAGCTCGTACAGGGTACTCGAGCAGTACTTC
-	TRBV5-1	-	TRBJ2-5	CASSLVSGSRETQYF	TGCGCCAGCAGCTTGGTCTCAGGGTCTAGGGAGACCCAGTACTTC
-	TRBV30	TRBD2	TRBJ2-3	CAFRSGGADTQYF	TGTGCCTTCCGTAGCGGGGGGGCAGATACGCAGTATTTT
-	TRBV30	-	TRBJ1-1	CAWSVPGPNTEAFF	TGTGCCTGGAGTGTACCGGGGCCGAACACTGAAGCTTTCTTT
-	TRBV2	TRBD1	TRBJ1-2	CASSEFDRGYGYTF	TGTGCCAGCAGTGAATTCGACAGGGGCTATGGCTACACCTTC
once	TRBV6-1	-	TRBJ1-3	CASSEAIGGSGNTIYF	TGTGCCAGCAGTGAAGCGATCGGGGGCTCTGGAAACACCATATATTTT
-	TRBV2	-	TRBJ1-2	CASSESQGNYGYTF	TGTGCCAGCAGTGAGTCGCAGGGGAACTATGGCTACACCTTC
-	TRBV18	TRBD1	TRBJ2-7	CASSPPTGVYEQYF	TGTGCCAGCTCACCACCGACAGGGGTCTACGAGCAGTACTTC
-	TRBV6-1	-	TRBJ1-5	CASSEVSGNQPQHF	TGTGCCAGCAGTGAAGTGAGTGGCAATCAGCCCCAGCATTTT
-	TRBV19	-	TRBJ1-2	CASSMTGRNYGYTF	TGTGCCAGTAGTATGACAGGCAGAAACTATGGCTACACCTTC
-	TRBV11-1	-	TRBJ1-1	CASSLAYSEAFF	TGTGCCAGCAGCTTAGCTTATTCTGAAGCTTTCTTT
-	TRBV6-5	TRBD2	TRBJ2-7	CASSYSLTSGAYEQYF	TGTGCCAGCAGTTACTCGTTGACTAGCGGCGCCTACGAGCAGTACTTC
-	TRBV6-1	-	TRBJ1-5	CASSEGGRVNQPQHF	TGTGCCAGCAGTGAAGGGGGCAGGGTCAATCAGCCCCAGCATTTT
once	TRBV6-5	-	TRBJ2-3	CASSYKGGRTDTQYF	TGTGCCAGCAGTTACAAGGGGGGGCGCACAGATACGCAGTATTTT
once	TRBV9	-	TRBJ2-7	CASSPIGQVGEQYF	TGTGCCAGCAGCCCTATCGGACAAGTCGGCGAGCAGTACTTC
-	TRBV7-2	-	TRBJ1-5	CASSLLTFPAGSNNQPQHF	TGTGCCAGCAGCTTACTTACCTTCCCTGCAGGCTCAAACAATCAGCCCCAGCATTTT
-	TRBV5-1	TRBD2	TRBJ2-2	CASSLIPLAGSTGELFF	TGCGCCAGCAGCTTGATCCCACTAGCGGGGTCCACCGGGGAGCTGTTTTTT
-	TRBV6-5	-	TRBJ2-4	CASSRTEKNIQYF	TGTGCCAGCAGTAGGACCGAGAAAAACATTCAGTACTTC
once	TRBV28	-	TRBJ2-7	CASSPAGTSHYEQYF	TGTGCCAGCAGCCCGGCTGGGACTTCCCATTACGAGCAGTACTTC
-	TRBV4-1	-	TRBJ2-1	CASSQGNNEQFF	TGCGCCAGCAGCCAGGGGAACAATGAGCAGTTCTTC
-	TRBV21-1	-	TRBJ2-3	CASSKRGAGADTDTQYF	TGTGCCAGCAGCAAAAGAGGAGCGGGGGCCGACACAGATACGCAGTATTTT
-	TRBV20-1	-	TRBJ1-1	CSAGGVTEAFF	TGCAGTGCTGGGGGGGTCACTGAAGCTTTCTTT
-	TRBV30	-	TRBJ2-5	CACAGYQETQYF	TGTGCCTGCGCCGGGTACCAAGAGACCCAGTACTTC
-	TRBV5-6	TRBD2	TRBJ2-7	CASSPPGGGYEQYF	TGTGCCAGCAGCCCCCCGGGGGGGGGCTACGAGCAGTACTTC
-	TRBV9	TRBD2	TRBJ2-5	CASSSGGLAGVETQYF	TGTGCCAGCAGCTCCGGTGGGCTAGCGGGAGTTGAGACCCAGTACTTC
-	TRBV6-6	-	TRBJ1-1	CASSYSNSVNTEAFF	TGTGCCAGCAGTTACAGCAACAGTGTGAACACTGAAGCTTTCTTT
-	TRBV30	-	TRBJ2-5	CACSGVRETQYF	TGTGCCTGCTCGGGAGTTCGAGAGACCCAGTACTTC
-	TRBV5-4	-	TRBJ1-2	CASSYATENYGYTF	TGTGCCAGCAGCTACGCGACAGAGAACTATGGCTACACCTTC
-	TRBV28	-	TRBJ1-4	CASSLLAATNEKLFF	TGTGCCAGCAGTTTATTGGCCGCAACTAATGAAAAACTGTTTTTT
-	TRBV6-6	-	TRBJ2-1	CASSHRGGDNNEQFF	TGTGCCAGCAGCCACAGGGGGGGGGATAACAATGAGCAGTTCTTC
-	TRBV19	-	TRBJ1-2	CASSIVGGGYGYTF	TGTGCCAGTAGTATAGTTGGCGGTGGCTATGGCTACACCTTC
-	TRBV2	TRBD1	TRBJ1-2	CASRAQGAGYGYTF	TGTGCCAGCAGGGCACAGGGGGCTGGATATGGCTACACCTTC
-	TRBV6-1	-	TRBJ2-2	CASSEIRTTGELFF	TGTGCCAGCAGTGAAATAAGGACCACCGGGGAGCTGTTTTTT
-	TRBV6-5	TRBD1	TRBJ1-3	CASSSRGYGNTIYF	TGTGCCAGCAGCTCCAGGGGGTATGGAAACACCATATATTTT
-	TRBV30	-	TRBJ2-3	CAWRQGTTDTQYF	TGTGCCTGGAGACAGGGAACTACAGATACGCAGTATTTT
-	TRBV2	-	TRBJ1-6	CASSESSNRKNSPLHF	TGTGCCAGCAGTGAAAGTTCTAACAGGAAGAATTCACCCCTCCACTTT